The 15 T cell receptor beta chains below all came from one sample that was sequenced in a study of CD8 T cells in ankylosing spondylitis. TCRdb analysed the 5' RACE reads with MiXCR anew, one entry per CDR3 protein. This table has around 230,000 distinct CDR3 sequences, over 8.5% appearing once. The sequenced sample consisted of blood, either unsorted or a sorted T cell fraction (not recorded which). The receptors were sampled from a male donor with ankylosing spondylitis or in good health (not recorded which).

This clonotype was found many times. The chain joins TRBV4-1 to TRBJ2-7; 13 bases align to TRBD2. The CDR3 sequence is 15 residues long. Trimming cost V 5 bases and J 3 bases; bases outside gene matches: 4. Germline-derived CDR1 and CDR2 are MGHRA and YSYEKL. The chain's CDR3 is CASSDRLAGGYEQYF. Here the CDR3 DNA reads TGCGCCAGCAGCGACCGACTAGCGGGAGGCTACGAGCAGTACTTC.

This clonotype was detected ten times or more. The rearrangement uses TRBV7-8 and TRBJ2-1, with 7 nucleotides matching TRBD1. The V gene end was trimmed by 2 bases and the J gene end by 0 bases; junction bases not matched to a gene: 4. The CDR3 is 16 amino acids. Germline CDR1 SGHVS, CDR2 FQNEAQ. The CDR3 here is CASSLRGQSSYNEQFF. CDR3 in DNA: TGTGCCAGCAGCTTACGGGGACAGTCCTCCTACAATGAGCAGTTCTTC.

This clonotype has a count of ten or more. V is TRBV6-2 or TRBV6-3 and J is TRBJ1-2; D possibly corresponds to TRBD1 (6 bases). Per the germline V gene, CDR1 is MNHEY and CDR2 is SVGEGT. The CDR3 spans 12 residues. Trimming stripped 5 bases from V and 2 bases from J, with 6 bases between. The CDR3: CASSTGNYGYTF. In DNA, the CDR3 is TGTGCCAGCAGTACAGGGAACTATGGCTACACCTTC.

This clonotype was detected ten times or more. The rearrangement uses TRBV29-1 and TRBJ2-2; D may be TRBD1 or TRBD2 (5 bases each). Germline CDR1 SQVTM, CDR2 ANQGSEA. The V and J ends lost 4 bases and 5 bases respectively, with 8 bases between them. This CDR3 spans 12 amino acids. CDR3 in DNA: TGCAGCGTTGGGGACGTTACCGGGGAGCTGTTTTTT. Translating it yields CSVGDVTGELFF.

The chain couples TRBV4-3 to TRBJ2-2; D remains unclear. This CDR3 contains 17 residues. The germline CDR1 and CDR2 sequences are LGHNA and YSLEER. Trimming pared 0 bases from V and 0 bases from J, leaving 11 bases between. The CDR3 sequence: CASSQDRSQPNTGELFF. The CDR3 DNA reads TGCGCCAGCAGCCAAGATAGGAGTCAGCCGAACACCGGGGAGCTGTTTTTT.

On this clonotype: Germline is not matched at one junction end, which may reflect a read error. The rearrangement links TRBV7-6 to TRBJ1-2, with D tentatively TRBD1 (5 bases). Per germline, CDR1 SGHVS and CDR2 FNYEAQ. The CDR3 is made up of 12 amino acids. The CDR3 nucleotides are TGTGCCAGCAGCGCGACCGGGACGGTCCTCTCCTTC. Its translation is CASSATGTVLSF.

This clonotype was detected many times. This sequence joins TRBV20-1 and TRBJ2-7; TRBD2 is a possible D gene (5 bases). Germline V gene data show CDR1 as DFQATT and CDR2 as SNEGSKA (reference sequence). The CDR3 totals 13 residues. The V gene lost 4 bases and the J gene lost 6 bases, with 16 bases spanning the gap. The CDR3 sequence: CSATRRDRGEQYF. In nucleotides, the CDR3 is TGCAGTGCTACCCGTCGTGATCGGGGCGAGCAGTACTTC.

This clonotype was observed many times. The rearrangement joins TRBV9 to TRBJ2-5; no clear D. The V gene lost 0 bases and the J gene lost 5 bases, with 8 bases spanning the gap. Germline V gene sequence: CDR1 SGDLS, CDR2 YYNGEE. The CDR3 has 13 residues. CDR3 nucleotide sequence: TGTGCCAGCAGCGTAGCCAAAGAGGAGACCCAGTACTTC. It yields the protein CASSVAKEETQYF. Complete variable domain (other parts from reference TRBV9 and TRBJ2-5): DSGVTQTPKHLITATGQRVTLRCSPRSGDLSVYWYQQSLDQGLQFLIQYYNGEERAKGNILERFSAQQFPDLHSELNLSSLELGDSALYFCASSVAKEETQYFGPGTRLLVL.

This clonotype has ten or more counts. V is TRBV6-1 and J is TRBJ2-5; 9 bases map to TRBD2. The V and J ends lost 6 bases and 2 bases, in that order; junction bases with no gene match: 10. There are 16 residues in the CDR3. The germline V gene encodes CDR1 MNHNS and CDR2 SASEGT. CDR3 DNA sequence: TGTGCCAGCAGAAACCGAGCTAGCGGGATTCAAGAGACCCAGTACTTC. As protein: CASRNRASGIQETQYF.

Remarks on this clonotype: It may be a read error: a sequence one base away is much more abundant. The chain carries TRBV27 and TRBJ2-1; D is possibly TRBD2 (6 bases). The CDR3 sequence is 15 residues long. Per germline, CDR1 MNHEY and CDR2 SMNVEV (reference sequence). The CDR3 DNA sequence: TGTGCCAGCAGTTGGGCCGGGAGCTCCTACAATGAGCTGTTCTTC. Translation gives CASSWAGSSYNELFF.

The chain links TRBV2 to TRBJ1-1, with 8 bases fitting TRBD1. Germline V CDR1 and CDR2: SNHLY, FYNNEI. The V gene end was trimmed by 4 bases and the J gene end by 3 bases; junction bases not matched to a gene: 13. The CDR3 is 17 amino acids. As DNA, the CDR3 is TGTGCCAGCAGTGGGACAGGGCTCTTTAGTAGCGACACTGAAGCTTTCTTT. It encodes CASSGTGLFSSDTEAFF. Filled out from reference TRBV2 and TRBJ1-1, the complete variable domain reads EPEVTQTPSHQVTQMGQEVILRCVPISNHLYFYWYRQILGQKVEFLVSFYNNEISEKSEIFDDQFSVERPDGSNFTLKIRSTKLEDSAMYFCASSGTGLFSSDTEAFFGQGTRLTVV.

There are many counts of this clonotype. The chain has TRBV9 and TRBJ2-5; no firm D call. Per the germline V gene, CDR1 is SGDLS and CDR2 is YYNGEE. The V end was cut by 2 bases, the J end by 0 bases, with 11 bases between. This CDR3 spans 15 amino acids. This CDR3 reads CASSVSPADQETQYF. In nucleotides, the CDR3 is TGTGCCAGCAGCGTTTCCCCGGCGGACCAAGAGACCCAGTACTTC.

The chain combines TRBV20-1 with TRBJ1-6; D is ambiguous. Per the germline V gene, CDR1 is DFQATT and CDR2 is SNEGSKA (reference sequence). V lost 1 base, J lost 7 bases, and 11 bases lay in between. The CDR3 has 14 residues. In DNA form, the CDR3 reads TGCAGTGCTAGAGGAGCAGGCAACAATTCACCCCTCCACTTT. Its protein product is CSARGAGNNSPLHF.

This clonotype was recorded at least ten times. The V gene is TRBV20-1, the J gene TRBJ1-2; 7 positions match TRBD1. In germline, CDR1 is DFQATT, CDR2 SNEGSKA (reference sequence). The CDR3 consists of 15 residues. Unmatched junction bases numbered 10, after V lost 0 bases and J lost 6 bases. The CDR3 DNA sequence: TGCAGTGCTAGAGATCCAGAGGGGGCGGGTGATGGCTACACCTTC. Protein: CSARDPEGAGDGYTF.

This chain connects TRBV4-1 to TRBJ1-1; D remains ambiguous. The CDR3 spans 13 residues. V was clipped by 4 bases and J by 2 bases, with 8 bases between them. Germline CDR1 and CDR2: MGHRA and YSYEKL. The CDR3 sequence: CASSPTFNTEAFF. CDR3 sequence (DNA): TGCGCCAGCAGCCCTACTTTCAACACTGAAGCTTTCTTT.